Below are 5 T cell receptor beta chains sequenced from a single sample in a study of control samples from healthy donors and cancer patients. The table came from immunoSEQ multiplex PCR; TCRdb's copy has only in-frame clones and leaves some out. The table lists 150,000 to 200,000 clones, around 95% of them singletons. Sequencing was carried out using blood. These receptors were collected from a woman aged 40 to 49 in good health.

The J gene is TRBJ1-1, the V gene TRBV29-1, with D perhaps TRBD1 (6 bases). V lost 5 bases and J 4 bases, leaving 14 bases between the germline ends. The CDR3 contains 13 residues. From germline, CDR1 is SQVTM and CDR2 ANQGSEA. The chain's CDR3 is CSVKQGLGTEAFF. The CDR3 DNA sequence: TGCAGCGTTAAACAGGGTCTGGGCACTGAAGCTTTCTTT.

This chain joins TRBV6-5 and TRBJ1-2; weak D call: TRBD1 (5 bases). The V and J ends lost 6 bases and 4 bases respectively, with 18 bases between them. Germline CDR1 reads MNHEY; CDR2 reads SVGAGI. This CDR3 has 15 amino acids. The CDR3 loop is CASSLRDPPRYGYTF. The CDR3 DNA reads TGTGCCAGCAGCCTCCGGGACCCCCCACGCTATGGCTACACCTTC.

The chain links TRBV7-9 to TRBJ1-1; weak D call: TRBD1 (5 bases). The CDR3 runs to 14 residues. Trimming removed 1 base at V and 1 base at J, with 7 bases between. Germline CDR1 SEHNR, CDR2 FQNEAQ (reference sequence). This chain's CDR3 is CASSLEGQNTEAFF. The CDR3 DNA follows: TGTGCCAGCAGCTTAGAAGGACAGAACACTGAAGCTTTCTTT. Full variable domain (remainder filled in from reference TRBV7-9 and TRBJ1-1): DTGVSQNPRHKITKRGQNVTFRCDPISEHNRLYWYRQTLGQGPEFLTYFQNEAQLEKSRLLSDRFSAERPKGSFSTLEIQRTEQGDSAMYLCASSLEGQNTEAFFGQGTRLTVV.

The V gene is TRBV6-6, the J gene TRBJ1-6, with D tentatively TRBD1 (5 bases). The V end lost 0 bases, the J end lost 9 bases, and 12 bases lay between the germline ends. The CDR3 contains 15 residues. Germline V CDR1 and CDR2: MNHNY, SVGAGI (reference sequence). The DNA of the CDR3 is TGTGCCAGCAGTTACTCGAGGGGTGTAGGTTCACCCCTCCACTTT. Translating gives CASSYSRGVGSPLHF.

V and J are TRBV6-6 and TRBJ1-1, with TRBD1 matching over 9 bases. Germline CDR1 and CDR2: MNHNY and SVGAGI (reference sequence). Germline trimming cut 5 bases from V and 0 bases from J; bases unmatched to any gene: 4. The length of the CDR3 is 15 residues. DNA for the CDR3: TGTGCCAGCAGTAACGGACAGGGGATGAACACTGAAGCTTTCTTT. Protein sequence: CASSNGQGMNTEAFF.